Here is one T cell receptor beta chain with its context. The sample is drawn from a study of blood T cell repertoires in COVID-19. The CDR3 is 14 residues long. In germline, CDR1 is MDHEN, CDR2 SYDVKM. V lost 2 bases, J lost 6 bases, and 13 bases lay in between. Assay: immunoSEQ multiplex PCR; the TCRdb copy retains only in-frame clones and omits some. The profile shows roughly 59,000 clones, roughly four fifths of them singletons. The origin of this receptor is a human donor in a cohort sampled during active COVID-19. V and J are TRBV28 and TRBJ1-2; D unclear. The source material was peripheral blood. The CDR3: CASSLARVSNGYTF. The CDR3 nucleotides read TGTGCCAGCAGTTTAGCCCGCGTGTCGAATGGCTACACCTTC.